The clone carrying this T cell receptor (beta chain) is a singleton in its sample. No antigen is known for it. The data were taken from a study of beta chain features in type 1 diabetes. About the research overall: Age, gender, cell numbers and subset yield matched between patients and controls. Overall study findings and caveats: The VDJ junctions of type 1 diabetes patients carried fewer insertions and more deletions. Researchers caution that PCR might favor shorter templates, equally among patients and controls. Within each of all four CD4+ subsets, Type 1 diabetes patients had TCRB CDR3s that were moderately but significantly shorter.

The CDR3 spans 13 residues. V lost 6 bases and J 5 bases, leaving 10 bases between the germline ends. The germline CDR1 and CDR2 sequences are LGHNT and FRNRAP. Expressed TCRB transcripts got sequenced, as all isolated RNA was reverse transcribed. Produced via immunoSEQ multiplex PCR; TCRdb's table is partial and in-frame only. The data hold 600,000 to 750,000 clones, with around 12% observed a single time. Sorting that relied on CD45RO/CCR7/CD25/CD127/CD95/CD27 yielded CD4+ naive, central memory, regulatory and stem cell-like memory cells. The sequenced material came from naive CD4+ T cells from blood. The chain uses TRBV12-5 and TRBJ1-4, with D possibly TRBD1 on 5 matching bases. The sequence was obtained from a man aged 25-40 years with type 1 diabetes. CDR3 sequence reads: CASGLTANEKLFF. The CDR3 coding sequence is TGTGCTAGTGGGTTGACAGCAAATGAAAAACTGTTTTTT.